This is a list of T cell receptor beta chains from one sample in a study of cytomegalovirus exposure and HLA in healthy donors. The protocol was immunoSEQ multiplex PCR, while the TCRdb copy is restricted to in-frame clones and leaves out a portion. Here the sample spans about 340,000 clones, 75% to 90% being singletons. The sample was PBMCs. The receptors were gathered from a woman aged 18-29 years in good health and CMV-seronegative. Each CDR3 is given with its conserved first and last residue. D genes are given only for firm matches. A clone size is listed for some rows: how often the clone was seen (once, few, many), or a class if it is expanded.

>14|TRBJ1-1|TRBV28|TRBD1|NA
CASSPGGANTEAFF
TGTGCCAGCAGTCCAGGGGGCGCGAACACTGAAGCTTTCTTT
>17|TRBJ2-7|TRBV27|TRBD2|NA
CASGRVLAGVSLYEQYF
TGTGCCAGCGGGAGGGTACTAGCGGGAGTTTCCCTGTACGAGCAGTACTTC
>13|TRBJ1-4|TRBV6-5|NA|NA
CASRRFANEKLFF
TGTGCCAGCAGGAGATTTGCGAATGAAAAACTGTTTTTT
>14|TRBJ2-5|TRBV28|NA|once
CASSPGQGQETQYF
TGTGCCAGCAGCCCTGGACAAGGACAAGAGACCCAGTACTTC
>13|TRBJ1-1|TRBV2|TRBD1|NA
CASTDRGGTEAFF
TGTGCCAGCACCGACAGGGGTGGCACTGAAGCTTTCTTT
>15|TRBJ2-7|TRBV5-1|TRBD2|NA
CASSLSSGSSYEQYF
TGCGCCAGCAGCTTGTCAAGCGGGAGCTCCTACGAGCAGTACTTC
>19|TRBJ2-1|TRBV30|TRBD2|NA
CAWSVKPGGPAQGYNEQFF
TGTGCCTGGAGTGTTAAGCCGGGAGGGCCGGCTCAGGGGTACAATGAGCAGTTCTTC
>15|TRBJ2-1|TRBV6-6|TRBD2|NA
CASSPTSGSYNEQFF
TGTGCCAGCAGTCCCACTAGCGGGAGTTACAATGAGCAGTTCTTC
>15|TRBJ1-5|TRBV28|NA|NA
CASSETGYDVQPQHF
TGTGCCAGCAGTGAGACAGGATACGACGTTCAGCCCCAGCATTTT
>14|TRBJ2-5|TRBV5-1|TRBD1|once
CASSAGQGTETQYF
TGCGCCAGCAGCGCAGGACAGGGAACAGAGACCCAGTACTTC
>14|TRBJ2-7|TRBV7-9|TRBD1|once
CASSSSDRGEEQYF
TGTGCCAGCAGCTCCTCCGACAGGGGAGAGGAGCAGTACTTC
>15|TRBJ2-7|TRBV19|TRBD2|NA
CASSSLGGSSYEQYF
TGTGCCAGTAGTTCCCTTGGCGGGAGCTCCTACGAGCAGTACTTC
>18|TRBJ2-4|TRBV5-4|TRBD2|NA
CASSLGPGSGSSKNIQYF
TGTGCCAGCAGCTTGGGGCCTGGTAGCGGGAGTTCCAAAAACATTCAGTACTTC
>15|TRBJ2-7|TRBV28|TRBD2|NA
CASRLTSGPSYEQYF
TGTGCCAGCAGGCTCACTAGCGGGCCCTCCTACGAGCAGTACTTC
>14|TRBJ1-4|TRBV7-9|NA|NA
CASSLDAETEKLFF
TGTGCCAGCAGCTTAGACGCGGAGACGGAAAAACTGTTTTTT
>14|TRBJ1-2|TRBV6-1|NA|NA
CASSEATANYGYTF
TGTGCCAGCAGTGAAGCGACAGCTAACTATGGCTACACCTTC
>14|TRBJ2-3|TRBV29-1|NA|NA
CSVLRQLSTDTQYF
TGCAGCGTTCTCAGACAGCTCAGCACAGATACGCAGTATTTT
>14|TRBJ2-5|TRBV10-3|TRBD1|NA
CAISEGQGTETQYF
TGTGCCATCAGTGAGGGACAGGGCACCGAGACCCAGTACTTC
>15|TRBJ2-1|TRBV5-4|TRBD2|NA
CASSLALAGDHEQFF
TGTGCCAGCAGCTTGGCGCTAGCGGGAGACCATGAGCAGTTCTTC
>16|TRBJ2-2|TRBV4-2|TRBD2|NA
CASSQELAGASGELFF
TGTGCCAGCAGCCAAGAGCTAGCGGGAGCTTCCGGGGAGCTGTTTTTT
>15|TRBJ2-3|TRBV29-1|TRBD1|NA
CSVESLGQGTDTQYF
TGCAGCGTTGAATCGTTAGGACAGGGTACAGATACGCAGTATTTT
>14|TRBJ2-7|TRBV7-9|NA|NA
CASSPGGGDYEQYF
TGTGCCAGCAGCCCCGGTGGCGGAGACTACGAGCAGTACTTC
>16|TRBJ2-2|TRBV7-6|NA|few
CASSLGLGSGTGELFF
TGTGCCAGCAGCTTAGGTCTCGGGAGTGGTACCGGGGAGCTGTTTTTT
>13|TRBJ2-1|TRBV7-3|NA|NA
CASSSTVNNEQFF
TGTGCCAGCAGCTCCACGGTGAACAATGAGCAGTTCTTC
>14|TRBJ2-7|TRBV10-2|TRBD2|once
CASRTSGRAAEQYF
TGCGCCAGCAGGACTAGCGGGAGGGCCGCCGAGCAGTACTTC
>15|TRBJ2-7|TRBV11-3|NA|NA
CASSFRSDPSYEQYF
TGTGCCAGCAGCTTCAGGTCAGACCCCTCCTACGAGCAGTACTTC
>14|TRBJ2-7|TRBV4-3|TRBD2|NA
CASSPGLAAYEQYF
TGCGCCAGCAGCCCGGGACTAGCGGCCTACGAGCAGTACTTC
>14|TRBJ2-1|TRBV9|NA|NA
CASSVSEPANEQFF
TGTGCCAGCAGCGTCAGCGAACCGGCCAATGAGCAGTTCTTC
>12|TRBJ2-3|TRBV30|NA|NA
CAWGGLEGTQYF
TGTGCCTGGGGGGGTCTGGAGGGCACGCAGTATTTT
>14|TRBJ1-3|TRBV13|NA|NA
CASSLTGSGNTIYF
TGTGCCAGCAGCCTCACAGGGTCTGGAAACACCATATATTTT
>16|TRBJ2-2|TRBV7-7|TRBD2|NA
CASSLALSGGSGELFF
TGTGCTAGCAGCTTAGCGCTTAGCGGGGGTTCCGGGGAGCTGTTTTTT
>14|TRBJ2-7|TRBV10-2|NA|NA
CASSPPQGGYEQYF
TGCGCCAGCAGTCCCCCCCAGGGTGGCTACGAGCAGTACTTC
>12|TRBJ1-2|TRBV16|NA|NA
CASSHVQGGYTF
TGTGCCAGCAGCCATGTTCAGGGCGGCTACACCTTC
>14|TRBJ2-5|TRBV2|TRBD1|NA
CADQGQGNTKTQYF
TGTGCCGACCAAGGACAGGGGAATACGAAGACCCAGTACTTC
>14|TRBJ2-1|TRBV28|TRBD2|NA
CASRGTRSMDEQFF
TGTGCCAGCAGGGGGACTAGATCGATGGATGAGCAGTTCTTC
>13|TRBJ1-5|TRBV7-3|NA|NA
CASSMGGNQPQHF
TGTGCCAGCAGTATGGGGGGGAATCAGCCCCAGCATTTT
>13|TRBJ1-1|TRBV5-5|NA|few
CASSLGQKREAFF
TGTGCCAGCAGCTTGGGGCAGAAACGTGAAGCTTTCTTT
>15|TRBJ1-5|TRBV9|NA|few
CASSVGASLNQPQHF
TGTGCCAGCAGCGTAGGGGCCTCCCTCAATCAGCCCCAGCATTTT
>15|TRBJ2-3|TRBV5-1|NA|NA
CASSLVTGVTDTQYF
TGCGCCAGCAGCTTGGTGACGGGGGTCACAGATACGCAGTATTTT
>13|TRBJ2-5|TRBV6-5|NA|NA
CASRTTSRETQYF
TGTGCCAGCAGGACTACTAGCCGAGAGACCCAGTACTTC
>11|TRBJ1-2|TRBV2|NA|NA
CASSPVDGYTF
TGTGCCAGCAGCCCGGTTGATGGCTACACCTTC
>16|TRBJ2-3|TRBV4-1|TRBD2|NA
CASSQGASGSSDTQYF
TGCGCCAGCAGCCAGGGTGCTAGCGGGAGTAGTGATACGCAGTATTTT
>16|TRBJ2-7|TRBV4-2|TRBD2|NA
CASSQDEGGSWYEQYF
TGTGCCAGCAGCCAAGATGAGGGCGGGAGTTGGTACGAGCAGTACTTC